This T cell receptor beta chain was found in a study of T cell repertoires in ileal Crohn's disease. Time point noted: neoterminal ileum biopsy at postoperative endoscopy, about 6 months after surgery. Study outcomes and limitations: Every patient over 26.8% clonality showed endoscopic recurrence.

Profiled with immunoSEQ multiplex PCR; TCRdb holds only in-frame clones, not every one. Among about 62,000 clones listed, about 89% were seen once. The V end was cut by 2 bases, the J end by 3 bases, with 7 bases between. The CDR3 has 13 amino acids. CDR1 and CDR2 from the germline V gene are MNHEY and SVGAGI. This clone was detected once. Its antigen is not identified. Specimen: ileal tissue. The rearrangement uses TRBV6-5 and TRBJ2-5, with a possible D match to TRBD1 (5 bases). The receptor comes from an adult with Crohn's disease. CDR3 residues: CASSYTGEETQYF. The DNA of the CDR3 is TGTGCCAGCAGTTACACAGGTGAAGAGACCCAGTACTTC.